This T cell receptor (beta chain) was captured by sequencing in a study of T cells after somatic rescue of genetic block. TCRdb's table, derived via immunoSEQ multiplex PCR, lists solely in-frame clones and lacks some. Of more than 65,000 clones listed, approximately 91% were seen once; the top ten hold less than 3.5%. The germline V gene has CDR1 SGHVS and CDR2 FQNEAQ. V lost 1 base, J lost 4 bases, and 11 bases stayed unmatched. The length of the CDR3 is 17 residues. The sample holds one count of this clone. The chain recombines TRBV7-8 with TRBJ2-3, with TRBD2 matching over 7 bases. The sample consisted of peripheral blood mononuclear cells (PBMCs). The receptor was derived from a man aged 30 to 45. CDR3 nucleotide sequence: TGTGCCAGCAGCTTAGGCCGAACTAGCGCAAGCCCAGATACGCAGTATTTT. It specifies CASSLGRTSASPDTQYF.